Below, 28 T cell receptor beta chains from the same sample are listed, as sequenced in a study of OX40 agonist ivuxolimab in advanced cancers. Assay used: immunoSEQ multiplex PCR; TCRdb lists only in-frame clones, some missing. This table has 65,000 to 85,000 clones, 85% to 90% appearing once. Sequenced material: CD4+ or CD8+ T cells sorted from blood, taken in a trial of the OX40 agonist ivuxolimab. Receptor source: an adult with an advanced solid tumor such as melanoma, head and neck, liver or kidney cancer.

The CDR3 loop reads CASSQVAGGGTEAFF. CDR3 sequence (DNA): TGTGCCAGCAGCCAAGTGGCGGGGGGGGGCACTGAAGCTTTCTTT. This sequence joins TRBV4-2 and TRBJ1-1; a weak D match, TRBD1 (5 bases). Deletions cut 1 base from V and 4 bases from J, with 13 bases between. Germline V gene data show CDR1 as LGHNA and CDR2 as YNFKEQ. CDR3 length equals 15 residues.

The rearrangement links TRBV6-6 to TRBJ1-5; D remains ambiguous. The CDR3 covers 11 residues. With 4 bases removed from V and 3 bases from J, the gap between germline ends came to 1 base. The V gene's germline CDR1 is MNHNY and CDR2 SVGAGI (reference sequence). CDR3 protein: CASSSNQPQHF. In nucleotides, the CDR3 is TGTGCCAGCAGTTCCAATCAGCCCCAGCATTTT.

The rearrangement links TRBV6-5 to TRBJ1-6, with a possible D match to TRBD1 (6 bases). V lost 0 bases and J lost 10, with 10 bases in between. The CDR3 loop spans 14 amino acids. Per the germline V gene, CDR1 is MNHEY and CDR2 is SVGAGI. The CDR3 nucleotides read TGTGCCAGCAGTTACTCGAAGGGGGGGTCACCCCTCCACTTT. Protein: CASSYSKGGSPLHF.

The J gene is TRBJ1-2, the V gene TRBV6-5, with 8 bases aligning to TRBD1. After removal of 0 bases from V and 3 bases from J, the junction contained 3 bases not matched to a gene. Per the germline V gene, CDR1 is MNHEY and CDR2 is SVGAGI. CDR3 length: 15 residues. CDR3 coding DNA: TGTGCCAGCAGTTACTCAGGACAGGGATACTATGGCTACACCTTC. It is translated as CASSYSGQGYYGYTF.

The chain has TRBV19 and TRBJ2-3, with TRBD1 identical over 7 bases. Unmatched junction bases numbered 7, after V lost 6 bases and J lost 4 bases. There are 14 residues in the CDR3. The germline V gene encodes CDR1 LNHDA and CDR2 SQIVND (reference sequence). The CDR3 region is CASSDRARADTQYF. The CDR3 nucleotides are TGTGCCAGTAGCGACAGGGCCCGCGCAGATACGCAGTATTTT. The whole variable domain, filled in from reference TRBV19 and TRBJ2-3, reads DGGITQSPKYLFRKEGQNVTLSCEQNLNHDAMYWYRQDPGQGLRLIYYSQIVNDFQKGDIAEGYSVSREKKESFPLTVTSAQKNPTAFYLCASSDRARADTQYFGPGTRLTVL.

V is TRBV5-1 and J is TRBJ2-5; no firm D call. CDR1 and CDR2 (germline): SGHRS, YFSETQ. This CDR3 has 13 amino acids. The germline V and J ends were trimmed by 6 bases and 0 bases, with 9 bases remaining between them. The CDR3 DNA reads TGCGCCAGCAACCTCCAGAACCAAGAGACCCAGTACTTC. Encoded protein: CASNLQNQETQYF.

This rearrangement joins TRBV10-3 to TRBJ2-7; 11 bases match TRBD1. Germline assignment: CDR1 ENHRY and CDR2 SYGVKD. This CDR3 comprises 13 residues. Losses at the gene ends were 4 bases for V and 5 bases for J; bases not matched to a gene: 1. This CDR3 is CAISGGQGDEQYF. In DNA, the CDR3 is TGTGCCATCAGTGGGGGACAGGGGGACGAGCAGTACTTC.

The chain employs TRBV14 and TRBJ1-3; D not resolved. The CDR3 is made up of 12 amino acids. Trimming removed 3 bases from V and 9 bases from J, with 9 bases in between. Germline-derived CDR1 and CDR2 are SGHDN and FVKESK. The CDR3 DNA is TGTGCCAGCAGCCACCCATGGGGCACCATATATTTT. Its translation: CASSHPWGTIYF.

The chain combines TRBV6-5 with TRBJ1-3; D unresolved. Trimming took 2 bases from V and 0 from J, leaving 8 bases between them. Germline V gives CDR1 MNHEY, CDR2 SVGAGI. CDR3 length: 15 amino acids. The CDR3 spells CASSYGGGSGNTIYF. The CDR3 coding sequence is TGTGCCAGCAGTTACGGTGGCGGCTCTGGAAACACCATATATTTT.

The chain links TRBV10-3 to TRBJ1-1; 7 bases are shared with TRBD1. The CDR3 covers 13 residues. Trimming cost V 11 bases and J 1 base; bases outside gene matches: 7. CDR1 and CDR2 (germline): ENHRY, SYGVKD. The CDR3 DNA sequence: TGTGCCTTACGGACAGGACCGAACACTGAAGCTTTCTTT. Its protein product is CALRTGPNTEAFF.

The V gene is TRBV13, the J gene TRBJ1-4, with a possible D match to TRBD1 (5 bases). Trimming stripped 5 bases from V and 5 bases from J, with 15 bases between. Germline V lookup: CDR1 PRHDT, CDR2 FYEKMQ (reference sequence). The CDR3 has 15 amino acids. The CDR3 coding sequence is TGTGCCAGCAGCCCCGGGACTGGTAAAAATGAAAAACTGTTTTTT. Its translation is CASSPGTGKNEKLFF.

CDR3 nucleotides: TGTGCCATCAGTGATGGGGCGGACAGGGGGCCGAGCAATGGCTACACCTTC. This sequence encodes CAISDGADRGPSNGYTF. The V and J genes are TRBV10-3 and TRBJ1-2; TRBD1 agrees at 11 bases. After removal of 3 bases from V and 6 bases from J, the junction contained 12 bases not matched to a gene. The length of the CDR3 is 17 residues. The germline V gene encodes CDR1 ENHRY and CDR2 SYGVKD.

This clone was seen only once. Sequence at one end of the junction differs from germline and may be a read error. This CDR3 is also generated by other DNA sequences in the sample. The CDR3 nucleotides read TGTGCCAGCAGTCAAGAACTGGCAGGGAACACTGAAGCTTTCTTT. This sequence encodes CASSQELAGNTEAFF. The V and J genes are TRBV4-2 and TRBJ1-1; no firm D call. CDR3 size: 15 residues. Germline assignment: CDR1 LGHNA and CDR2 YNFKEQ.

The V gene is TRBV11-1, the J gene TRBJ2-1; 9 positions agree with TRBD2. The germline gives CDR1 SGHAT, CDR2 FQDESV (reference sequence). The length of the CDR3 is 15 residues. Trimming cost V 8 bases and J 7 bases; bases outside gene matches: 12. The CDR3 here is CASGRAGGQRNEQFF. The CDR3 DNA reads TGTGCCAGCGGTCGAGCGGGAGGTCAACGAAATGAGCAGTTCTTC.

The chain uses TRBV7-2 and TRBJ2-2; D possibly corresponds to TRBD1 (6 bases). From germline, CDR1 is SGHTA and CDR2 FQGNSA. The CDR3 has 15 amino acids. V was shortened by 6 bases and J by 1 base, with 12 bases between the two germline ends. This chain's CDR3 is CASRVATGNTGELFF. The CDR3 DNA reads as TGTGCCAGCAGGGTGGCGACAGGGAACACCGGGGAGCTGTTTTTT. Full variable domain (missing parts from reference TRBV7-2 and TRBJ2-2): GAGVSQSPSNKVTEKGKDVELRCDPISGHTALYWYRQSLGQGLEFLIYFQGNSAPDKSGLPSDRFSAERTGGSVSTLTIQRTQQEDSAVYLCASRVATGNTGELFFGEGSRLTVL.

This clone was picked up one time. CDR3 sequence: CASSLSRTGVREQYF. CDR3 nucleotide sequence: TGTGCCAGCAGCTTAAGCCGGACAGGGGTTCGCGAGCAGTACTTC. The J gene is TRBJ2-7, the V gene TRBV11-2; 9 bases align to TRBD1. CDR1 is SGHAT, CDR2 FQNNGV, per germline. Trimming removed 2 bases from V and 6 bases from J; junction bases left unmatched: 8. The CDR3 length is 15 residues.

This clone was detected only once. The chain has TRBV9 and TRBJ2-7, with unresolved D. Trimming took off 0 bases at V and 5 bases at J, with 12 bases between the two ends. The germline V gene encodes CDR1 SGDLS and CDR2 YYNGEE. The CDR3 has 14 amino acids. CDR3 in DNA: TGTGCCAGCAGCGTAGGCCCGGTAGTCGACGAGCAGTACTTC. This gives the protein CASSVGPVVDEQYF.

The sample holds a few counts of this clone. The V gene is TRBV6-4, the J gene TRBJ1-1; 9 bases map to TRBD1. Germline CDR1 MRHNA, CDR2 SNTAGT. J was trimmed by 9 bases and V by 4 bases; bases with no gene match: 6. The CDR3 spans 13 residues. The CDR3 is CASSAETGGKAFF. DNA for the CDR3: TGTGCCAGCAGTGCCGAGACAGGGGGGAAAGCTTTCTTT.

The chain joins TRBV4-2 to TRBJ1-2; maybe TRBD1 (6 bases). Per the germline V gene, CDR1 is LGHNA and CDR2 is YNFKEQ. With 1 base removed from V and 8 bases from J, the gap between germline ends came to 20 bases. CDR3 length: 16 amino acids. The DNA for the CDR3 is TGTGCCAGCAGCCAAGCCTATCATACAGGGCCCATCGGCTACACCTTC. Protein product: CASSQAYHTGPIGYTF.

This clone showed up just a few times. The chain joins TRBV2 to TRBJ2-1, with D uncertain. From germline, CDR1 is SNHLY and CDR2 FYNNEI. The CDR3 is made up of 15 amino acids. The V end was cut by 4 bases, the J end by 0 bases, with 10 bases between. CDR3 sequence (DNA): TGTGCCAGCAGTGTGGGCACGAGCTCCTACAATGAGCAGTTCTTC. Protein product: CASSVGTSSYNEQFF.

V is TRBV5-1 and J is TRBJ1-1; no clear D. The germline gives CDR1 SGHRS, CDR2 YFSETQ. CDR3 length: 12 amino acids. Trimming stripped 5 bases from V and 0 bases from J, with 5 bases between. CDR3 in amino acids: CASRTMNTEAFF. As DNA, the CDR3 is TGCGCCAGCAGGACTATGAACACTGAAGCTTTCTTT.

The rearrangement uses TRBV2 and TRBJ2-7; 14 bases are a match to TRBD2. V shed 4 bases, J shed 1 base, and the junction held 15 bases outside the gene matches. This CDR3 region has 20 residues. The V gene's germline CDR1 is SNHLY and CDR2 FYNNEI. The CDR3 DNA reads TGTGCCAGCAGTGGGTGGGTCGGGACTAGCGGGAGAAGGGGTTCCTACGAGCAGTACTTC. It is translated as CASSGWVGTSGRRGSYEQYF.

The gene calls are TRBV19 and TRBJ1-2, with D unclear. The ends were cut back, 7 bases at V and 4 bases at J, with 7 bases in the middle. This CDR3 spans 11 amino acids. CDR1 is LNHDA and CDR2 is SQIVND in the germline V gene (reference sequence). The CDR3 is CASNDFYGYTF. For the CDR3, the DNA is TGTGCCAGTAACGACTTCTATGGCTACACCTTC.

The genes are TRBV6-5 and TRBJ1-1, with a tentative D call TRBD1 (6 bases). V lost 6 bases and J lost 0, with 11 bases in between. Germline lookup yields CDR1 MNHEY and CDR2 SVGAGI. There are 14 residues in the CDR3. This CDR3 is CASRLRGVNTEAFF. CDR3 DNA sequence: TGTGCCAGCAGACTTAGGGGGGTGAACACTGAAGCTTTCTTT.

The V gene is TRBV6-5, the J gene TRBJ1-1; D remains unclear. Germline V gene data show CDR1 as MNHEY and CDR2 as SVGAGI. The CDR3 is 15 residues long. V was pared by 0 bases and J by 4 bases, with 12 bases between. CDR3 nucleotides: TGTGCCAGCAGTTACTCAGGATACTTCGGCACTGAAGCTTTCTTT. This sequence encodes CASSYSGYFGTEAFF.

This clone has a handful of counts. The V gene is TRBV6-5, the J gene TRBJ1-2; D might be TRBD1 (6 bases). The germline gives CDR1 MNHEY, CDR2 SVGAGI. V shed 11 bases and J shed 6 bases, with 19 bases lying between them. The CDR3 spans 13 residues. As DNA, the CDR3 is TGTGCCGGTTGGGGGGGGCGAACTAATGGCTACACCTTC. Translating it yields CAGWGGRTNGYTF.

V gene TRBV7-7 combines with J gene TRBJ2-5; D possibly uses TRBD1 or TRBD2 (5 bases each). Germline-derived CDR1 and CDR2 are SSHAT and FNYEAQ (reference sequence). The ends were cut back, 1 base at V and 4 bases at J, with 10 bases in the middle. This CDR3 has 14 amino acids. The CDR3 protein is CASSLEGTGETQYF. CDR3 DNA: TGTGCCAGCAGCTTAGAGGGGACGGGAGAGACCCAGTACTTC. The whole variable domain, remainder taken from reference TRBV7-7 and TRBJ2-5, is GAGVSQSPRYKVTKRGQDVTLRCDPISSHATLYWYQQALGQGPEFLTYFNYEAQPDKSGLPSDRFSAERPEGSISTLTIQRTEQRDSAMYRCASSLEGTGETQYFGPGTRLLVL.

The V call is TRBV7-2, the J call TRBJ1-1, with a weak D call TRBD1 (6 bases). Germline loops: CDR1 SGHTA, CDR2 FQGNSA. The V end lost 5 bases, the J end lost 6 bases, and 19 bases lay between the germline ends. There are 15 residues in the CDR3. CDR3 loop: CASSLEQGIIPEAFF. CDR3 sequence (DNA): TGTGCCAGCAGCCTAGAACAGGGAATTATTCCTGAAGCTTTCTTT.